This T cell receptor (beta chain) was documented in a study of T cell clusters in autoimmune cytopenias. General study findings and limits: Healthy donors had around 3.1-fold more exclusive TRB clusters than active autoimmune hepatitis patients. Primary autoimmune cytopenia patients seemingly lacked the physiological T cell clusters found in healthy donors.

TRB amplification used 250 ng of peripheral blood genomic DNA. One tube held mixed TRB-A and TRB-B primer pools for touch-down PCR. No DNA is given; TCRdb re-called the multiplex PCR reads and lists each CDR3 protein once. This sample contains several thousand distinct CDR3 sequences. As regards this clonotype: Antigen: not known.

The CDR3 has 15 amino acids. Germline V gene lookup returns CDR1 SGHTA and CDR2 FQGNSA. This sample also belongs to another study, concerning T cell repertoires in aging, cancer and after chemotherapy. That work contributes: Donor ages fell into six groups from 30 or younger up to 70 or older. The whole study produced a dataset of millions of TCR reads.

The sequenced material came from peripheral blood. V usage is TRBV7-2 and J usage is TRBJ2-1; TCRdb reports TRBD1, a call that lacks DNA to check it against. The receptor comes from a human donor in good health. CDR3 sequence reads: CASSLVPGPRNEQFF.